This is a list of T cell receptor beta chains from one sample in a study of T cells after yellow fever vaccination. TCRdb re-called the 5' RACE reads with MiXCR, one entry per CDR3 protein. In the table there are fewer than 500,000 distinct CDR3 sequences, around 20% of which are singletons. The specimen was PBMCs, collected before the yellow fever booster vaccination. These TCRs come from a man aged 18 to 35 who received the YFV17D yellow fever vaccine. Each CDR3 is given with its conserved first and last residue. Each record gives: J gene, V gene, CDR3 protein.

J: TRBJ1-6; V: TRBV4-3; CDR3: CASSQEVRGQSPLHF
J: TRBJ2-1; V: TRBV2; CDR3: CASRGTSGGYNEQFF
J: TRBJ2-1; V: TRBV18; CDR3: CASSPLLGQENNEQFF
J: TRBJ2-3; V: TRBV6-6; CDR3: CASSYSITGRSTDTQYF
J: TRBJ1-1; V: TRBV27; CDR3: CAIKGSGRTEAFF
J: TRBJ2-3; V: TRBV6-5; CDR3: CASSLRSFTETQYF
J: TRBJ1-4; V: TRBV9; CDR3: CASSISQGASYEKLFF
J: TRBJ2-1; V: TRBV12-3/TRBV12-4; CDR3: CASSLHRAYNEQFF
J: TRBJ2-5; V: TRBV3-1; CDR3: CASSQAGTEETQYF
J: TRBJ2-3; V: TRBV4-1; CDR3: CASSQGFSGLSTDTQYF
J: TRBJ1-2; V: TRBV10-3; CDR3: CAISSNYGYTF
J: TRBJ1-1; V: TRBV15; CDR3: CATSPSLHEAFF
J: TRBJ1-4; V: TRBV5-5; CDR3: CASSSSPPGTGDEKLFF
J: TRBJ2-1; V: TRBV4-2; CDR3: CASRRWGADYNEQFF
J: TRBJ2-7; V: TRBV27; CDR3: CASSLTASYEQYF
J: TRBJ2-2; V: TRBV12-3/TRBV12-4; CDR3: CASSLYRGDTGELFF
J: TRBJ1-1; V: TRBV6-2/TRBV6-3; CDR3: CASRTRGPTEAFF
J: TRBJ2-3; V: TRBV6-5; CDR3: CASSFPGTGVDTQYF
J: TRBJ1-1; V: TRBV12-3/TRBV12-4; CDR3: CASNMGQRTLSF
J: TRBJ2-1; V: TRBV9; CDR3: CASSARGGLSYNEQFF
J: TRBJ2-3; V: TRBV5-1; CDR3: CASSLGDREVTDTQYF
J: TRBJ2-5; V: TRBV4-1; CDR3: CASSQAGGLETQYF
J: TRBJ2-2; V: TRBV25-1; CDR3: CASSEWGPGELFF
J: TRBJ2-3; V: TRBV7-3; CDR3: CASSVNQGLGDTQYF
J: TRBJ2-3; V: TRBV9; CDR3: CASSASGTPSTDTQYF
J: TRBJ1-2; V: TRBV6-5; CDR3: CASSSGSANYGYTF
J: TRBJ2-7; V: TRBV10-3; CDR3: CAISEPIAGKSYEQYF
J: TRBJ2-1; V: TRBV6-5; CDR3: CASSYSGADPYNEQFF
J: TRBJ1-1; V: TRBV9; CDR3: CASSVGGGLNTEAFF
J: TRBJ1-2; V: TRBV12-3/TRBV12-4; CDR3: CASSPGRRGRGYTF
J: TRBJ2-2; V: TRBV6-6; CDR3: CASSRDRGRTGELFF
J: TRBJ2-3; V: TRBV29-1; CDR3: CSVEGFGSTDTQYF